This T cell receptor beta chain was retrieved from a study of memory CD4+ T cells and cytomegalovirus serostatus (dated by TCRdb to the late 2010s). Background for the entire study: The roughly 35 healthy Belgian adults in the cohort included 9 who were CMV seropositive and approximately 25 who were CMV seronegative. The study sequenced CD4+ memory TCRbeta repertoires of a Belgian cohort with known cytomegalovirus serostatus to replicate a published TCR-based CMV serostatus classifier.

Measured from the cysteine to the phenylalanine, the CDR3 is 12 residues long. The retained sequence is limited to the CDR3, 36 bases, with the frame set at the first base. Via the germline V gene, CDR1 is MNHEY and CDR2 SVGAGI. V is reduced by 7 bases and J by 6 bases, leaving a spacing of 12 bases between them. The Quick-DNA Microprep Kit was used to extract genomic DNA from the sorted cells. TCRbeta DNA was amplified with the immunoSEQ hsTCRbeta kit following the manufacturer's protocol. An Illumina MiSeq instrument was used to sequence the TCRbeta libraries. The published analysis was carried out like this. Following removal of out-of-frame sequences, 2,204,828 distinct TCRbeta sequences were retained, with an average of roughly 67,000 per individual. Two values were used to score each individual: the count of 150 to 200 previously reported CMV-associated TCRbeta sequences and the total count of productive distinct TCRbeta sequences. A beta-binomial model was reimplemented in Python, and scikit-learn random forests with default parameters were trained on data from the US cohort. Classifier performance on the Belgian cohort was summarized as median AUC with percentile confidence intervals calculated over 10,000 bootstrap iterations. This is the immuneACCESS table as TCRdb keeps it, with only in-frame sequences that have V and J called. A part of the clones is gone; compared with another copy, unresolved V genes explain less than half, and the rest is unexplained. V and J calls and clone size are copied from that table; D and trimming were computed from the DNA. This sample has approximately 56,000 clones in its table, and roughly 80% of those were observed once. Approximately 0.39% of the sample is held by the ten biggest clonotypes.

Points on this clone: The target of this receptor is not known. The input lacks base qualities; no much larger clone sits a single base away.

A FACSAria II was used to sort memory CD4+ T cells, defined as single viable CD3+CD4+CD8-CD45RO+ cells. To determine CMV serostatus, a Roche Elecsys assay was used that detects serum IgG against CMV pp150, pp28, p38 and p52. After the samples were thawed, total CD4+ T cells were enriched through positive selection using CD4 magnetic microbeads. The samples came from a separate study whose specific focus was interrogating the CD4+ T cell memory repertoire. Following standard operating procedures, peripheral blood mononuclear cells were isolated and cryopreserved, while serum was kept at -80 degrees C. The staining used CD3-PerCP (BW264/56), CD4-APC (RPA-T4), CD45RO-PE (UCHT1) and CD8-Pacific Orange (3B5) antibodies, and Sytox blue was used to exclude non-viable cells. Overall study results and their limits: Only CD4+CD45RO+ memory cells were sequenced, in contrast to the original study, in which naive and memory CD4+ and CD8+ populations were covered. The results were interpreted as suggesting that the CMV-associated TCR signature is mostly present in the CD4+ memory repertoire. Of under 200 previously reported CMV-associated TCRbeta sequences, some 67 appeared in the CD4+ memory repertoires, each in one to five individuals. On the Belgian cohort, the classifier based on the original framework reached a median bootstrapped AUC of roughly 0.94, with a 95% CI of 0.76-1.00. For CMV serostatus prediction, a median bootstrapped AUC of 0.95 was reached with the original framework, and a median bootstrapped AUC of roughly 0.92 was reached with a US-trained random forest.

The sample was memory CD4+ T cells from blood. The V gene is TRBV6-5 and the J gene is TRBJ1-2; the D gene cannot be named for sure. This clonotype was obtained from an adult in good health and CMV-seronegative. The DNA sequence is TGTGCCAGCAAAGGAATGTGGAATGGCTACACCTTC. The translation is CASKGMWNGYTF.